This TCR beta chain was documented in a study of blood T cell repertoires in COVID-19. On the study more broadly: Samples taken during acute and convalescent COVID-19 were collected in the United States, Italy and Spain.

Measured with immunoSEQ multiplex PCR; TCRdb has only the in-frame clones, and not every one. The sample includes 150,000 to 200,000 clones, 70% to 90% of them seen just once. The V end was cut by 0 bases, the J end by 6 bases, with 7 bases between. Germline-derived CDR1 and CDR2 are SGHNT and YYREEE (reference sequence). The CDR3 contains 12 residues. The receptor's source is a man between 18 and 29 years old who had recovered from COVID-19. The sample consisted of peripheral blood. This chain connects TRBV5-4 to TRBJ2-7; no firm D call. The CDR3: CASSLAGLEQYF. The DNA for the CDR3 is TGTGCCAGCAGCTTGGCAGGTCTCGAGCAGTACTTC.